These 23 T cell receptor beta chains were sequenced from one sample in a study of blood T cell repertoires in COVID-19 (dated by TCRdb to the early 2020s). The library was obtained by the immunoSEQ multiplex PCR assay. TCRdb carries this immuneACCESS record with in-frame sequences only. Its versions omit some clonotypes, under half of them owing to an unresolved V gene in the studies checked, with the rest unexplained. Across this sample there are about 220,000 clones, with 80% to 90% seen only once. The ten largest account for about 3% of the sample. Sequencing was carried out using peripheral blood. The receptors derive from a man in his fifties or sixties who had recovered from COVID-19.

The chain couples TRBV23-1 to TRBJ2-7; 7 bases match TRBD1. TRBV23-1 carries the ORF label, with uncertain function. The CDR3 is 13 residues long. Trimming took 11 bases from V and 3 from J; bases not matched to a gene: 10. Written as DNA, the CDR3 is TGCGCCGGCTCTCCAGGGGGACGCTACGAGCAGTACTTC. Amino acids: CAGSPGGRYEQYF.

The chain joins TRBV28 to TRBJ1-4, with 7 bases lining up with TRBD1. J was trimmed by 0 bases and V by 6 bases; bases with no gene match: 7. Looked up from germline, CDR1 is MDHEN and CDR2 is SYDVKM. The CDR3 runs to 16 residues. Written as DNA, the CDR3 is TGTGCCAGCAGCTTACAGGGGTTTGCAACTAATGAAAAACTGTTTTTT. Translated: CASSLQGFATNEKLFF.

The chain recombines TRBV7-9 with TRBJ2-5; 7 nucleotides line up with TRBD2. This CDR3 has 14 amino acids. V shed 6 bases and J 2 bases; nucleotides not matched to a gene: 6. Germline V gives CDR1 SEHNR, CDR2 FQNEAQ (reference sequence). The CDR3 is CASSKREIQETQYF. CDR3 nucleotides: TGTGCCAGCAGTAAGCGGGAAATTCAAGAGACCCAGTACTTC.

The chain employs TRBV30 and TRBJ2-4; possible D gene TRBD2, 6 bases. The V and J ends lost 0 bases and 0 bases respectively, with 12 bases between them. Germline CDR1 reads GTSNPN; CDR2 reads SVGIG (reference sequence). The CDR3 is 16 residues long. The CDR3 protein is CAWSVRRALAKNIQYF. In DNA, the CDR3 is TGTGCCTGGAGTGTTAGGAGGGCACTAGCCAAAAACATTCAGTACTTC.

The chain is built from TRBV19 and TRBJ2-7; 9 bases align to TRBD1. Germline V gives CDR1 LNHDA, CDR2 SQIVND (reference sequence). The CDR3 spans 13 residues. V lost 6 bases and J lost 1; bases outside the gene matches: 1. DNA for the CDR3: TGTGCCAGTAGGGGACAGGGATCCTACGAGCAGTACTTC. Its protein product is CASRGQGSYEQYF. Based on the CDR3 plus reference TRBV19 and TRBJ2-7, the full variable domain is DGGITQSPKYLFRKEGQNVTLSCEQNLNHDAMYWYRQDPGQGLRLIYYSQIVNDFQKGDIAEGYSVSREKKESFPLTVTSAQKNPTAFYLCASRGQGSYEQYFGPGTRLTVT.

CDR3 sequence: CASSILLHRDISYNEQFF. In DNA, the CDR3 is TGTGCCAGCAGCATTTTACTTCACAGGGATATATCCTACAATGAGCAGTTCTTC. This chain joins TRBV5-5 and TRBJ2-1, with a possible D match to TRBD1 (6 bases). Trimming stripped 4 bases from V and 1 base from J, with 21 bases between. Germline values: CDR1 SGHKS, CDR2 YYEKEE (reference sequence). The CDR3 totals 18 residues.

The chain is built from TRBV19 and TRBJ1-1, with 9 bases matching TRBD1. The CDR3 length is 16 residues. V shed 6 bases and J 4 bases; nucleotides not matched to a gene: 12. CDR1 is LNHDA, CDR2 SQIVND, per germline (reference sequence). The DNA of the CDR3 is TGTGCCAGTAGGAGTCCCGGGACAGGGTCGGGCACTGAAGCTTTCTTT. Amino acid sequence: CASRSPGTGSGTEAFF.

The chain joins TRBV9 to TRBJ2-1; the match to TRBD2 covers 7 bases. The trim removed 4 bases at V and 4 bases at J, leaving 8 bases unmatched. Germline V lookup: CDR1 SGDLS, CDR2 YYNGEE. The CDR3 has 15 residues. The CDR3 region has the DNA TGTGCCAGCAGCATCCTAAGCGGGAAGTACAATGAGCAGTTCTTC. It yields the protein CASSILSGKYNEQFF.

The chain links TRBV18 to TRBJ2-2, with 12 bases that match TRBD2. Germline CDR1 and CDR2: KGHSH and LQKENI. CDR3 length equals 15 residues. J lost 6 bases, V lost 7 bases, and 6 bases had no gene match. CDR3 protein: CASLPTSGSSGELFF. DNA for the CDR3: TGTGCCAGCTTACCGACTAGCGGGAGTTCCGGGGAGCTGTTTTTT.

The chain joins TRBV2 to TRBJ1-1; 7 nucleotides line up with TRBD1. From germline, CDR1 is SNHLY and CDR2 FYNNEI. V shed 6 bases and J 0 bases; nucleotides not matched to a gene: 1. This CDR3 region has 13 residues. The CDR3: CASSRGMNTEAFF. CDR3 nucleotide sequence: TGTGCCAGCAGCAGGGGGATGAACACTGAAGCTTTCTTT.

The rearrangement links TRBV3-1 (or the pseudogene TRBV3-2) to TRBJ1-3; 7 bases map to TRBD1. V lost 6 bases to trimming and J lost 4 bases; unmatched junction nucleotides: 6. The CDR3 spans 14 residues. Germline loops: CDR1 LGHDT, CDR2 YNNKEL (reference sequence). CDR3 residues: CASRRTGAGNTIYF. The CDR3 DNA follows: TGTGCCAGCAGACGCACAGGGGCCGGAAACACCATATATTTT.

This rearrangement joins TRBV27 to TRBJ2-3, with D perhaps matching TRBD2 (6 bases). The CDR3 contains 13 residues. Germline V gene sequence: CDR1 MNHEY, CDR2 SMNVEV (reference sequence). The V end was cut by 0 bases, the J end by 6 bases, with 7 bases between. CDR3 sequence: CASSLSRGDTQYF. As DNA, the CDR3 is TGTGCCAGCAGTTTATCCCGGGGGGATACGCAGTATTTT.

V gene TRBV3-1 (or the pseudogene TRBV3-2) combines with J gene TRBJ2-3; 9 bases align to TRBD1. The CDR3 is 17 amino acids. CDR1 and CDR2 from the germline V gene are LGHDT and YNNKEL (reference sequence). After removal of 4 bases from V and 0 bases from J, the junction contained 8 bases not matched to a gene. CDR3 sequence (DNA): TGTGCCAGCAGCCGGGACAGGGTACGATCGAGCACAGATACGCAGTATTTT. Its translation is CASSRDRVRSSTDTQYF.

V usage is TRBV20-1 and J usage is TRBJ2-2; 11 nucleotides line up with TRBD2. V lost 3 bases and J lost 4; bases outside the gene matches: 19. Germline V CDR1 and CDR2: DFQATT, SNEGSKA (reference sequence). CDR3 length: 20 amino acids. The CDR3 here is CSASAPWGAGLAGGTGELFF. CDR3 in DNA: TGCAGTGCTAGTGCCCCGTGGGGGGCTGGGCTAGCGGGGGGCACCGGGGAGCTGTTTTTT.

DNA of the CDR3: TGTGCCAGCAGTCGGACAGCGATCAATCAGCCCCAGCATTTT. Translated, it gives CASSRTAINQPQHF. The chain carries TRBV28 and TRBJ1-5, with D perhaps TRBD1 (6 bases). The V gene lost 5 bases and the J gene lost 3 bases, with 11 bases spanning the gap. The CDR3 has 14 amino acids. CDR1 and CDR2 (germline): MDHEN, SYDVKM.

The chain links TRBV3-1 (or the pseudogene TRBV3-2) to TRBJ2-7, with 7 bases matching TRBD1. V shed 6 bases, J shed 1 base, and the junction held 6 bases outside the gene matches. Germline-derived CDR1 and CDR2 are LGHDT and YNNKEL (reference sequence). The CDR3 has 14 residues. CDR3 loop: CASRHADRSYEQYF. The CDR3 region has the DNA TGTGCCAGCAGACACGCGGACAGGTCCTACGAGCAGTACTTC.

The chain carries TRBV27 and TRBJ1-4; D uncertain. The CDR3 runs 15 residues. Trimming stripped 4 bases from V and 10 bases from J, with 19 bases between. Germline CDR1 and CDR2: MNHEY and SMNVEV (reference sequence). DNA of the CDR3: TGTGCCAGCAGTTCGCCGGCAACCGGGAAGGGAAAACTGTTTTTT. Its protein product is CASSSPATGKGKLFF.

The J gene is TRBJ1-6, the V gene TRBV2; 7 bases are shared with TRBD1. V shed 6 bases and J 6 bases; nucleotides not matched to a gene: 8. Germline V lookup: CDR1 SNHLY, CDR2 FYNNEI. The CDR3 is 15 amino acids. The CDR3 DNA reads as TGTGCCAGCAGGTCCACCCGGGACAGTAATTCACCCCTCCACTTT. It codes for CASRSTRDSNSPLHF.

V is TRBV28 and J is TRBJ2-1, with D perhaps TRBD2 (5 bases). Trimming cost V 8 bases and J 2 bases, with 19 bases left between them. CDR1 is MDHEN and CDR2 is SYDVKM in the germline V gene. This CDR3 region has 16 residues. CDR3 coding DNA: TGTGCCAGCCATGAACTGGGAGCTCGGCCCTACAATGAGCAGTTCTTC. Residues: CASHELGARPYNEQFF.

The chain couples TRBV27 to TRBJ1-2; 9 bases align to TRBD1. The CDR3 spans 15 residues. Looked up from germline, CDR1 is MNHEY and CDR2 is SMNVEV (reference sequence). The junction had 7 bases not matched to a gene; V was cut back by 4 bases and J by 4 bases. DNA for the CDR3: TGTGCCAGCAGTTCCCCGGGACAGGGAATCTATGGCTACACCTTC. It codes for CASSSPGQGIYGYTF.

The gene calls are TRBV15 and TRBJ1-1; 12 bases are a match to TRBD1. The CDR3 loop spans 14 amino acids. The V gene end was trimmed by 8 bases and the J gene end by 5 bases; junction bases not matched to a gene: 6. Germline V gene sequence: CDR1 LNHNV, CDR2 YYDKDF (reference sequence). DNA for the CDR3: TGTGCCACCGACCCGGGACAGGGGGCTACTGAAGCTTTCTTT. Its protein product is CATDPGQGATEAFF.

The V gene is TRBV11-3, the J gene TRBJ1-1, with 7 bases aligning to TRBD1. There are 13 residues in the CDR3. Germline V gene data show CDR1 as SGHNT and CDR2 as YENEEA. V trimming: 6 bases; J trimming: 7 bases; junction bases outside the gene matches: 8. The CDR3 loop is CASRFTGDIEAFF. The CDR3 region has the DNA TGTGCCAGCAGATTTACAGGGGATATTGAAGCTTTCTTT.

This chain connects TRBV9 to TRBJ2-1; D possibly corresponds to TRBD1 (5 bases). Per germline, CDR1 SGDLS and CDR2 YYNGEE. Trimming took off 4 bases at V and 8 bases at J, with 19 bases between the two ends. The CDR3 length is 15 residues. CDR3 sequence reads: CASSPGIPAWDEQFF. CDR3 DNA: TGTGCCAGCAGCCCAGGGATACCAGCGTGGGATGAGCAGTTCTTC. Full variable domain (remainder filled in from reference TRBV9 and TRBJ2-1): DSGVTQTPKHLITATGQRVTLRCSPRSGDLSVYWYQQSLDQGLQFLIQYYNGEERAKGNILERFSAQQFPDLHSELNLSSLELGDSALYFCASSPGIPAWDEQFFGPGTRLTVL.